What follows are 26 T cell receptor beta chains derived from one specimen sequenced in a study of spatial heterogeneity in lung cancer. Time point meaning: sample taken at primary tumor resection. Tumor, nontumor lung or frozen PBMC supplied whole RNA, sequenced without sorting. Via MiXCR, TCRdb re-called the 5' RACE reads, giving one row per CDR3 protein. The repertoire consists of 50,000 or so distinct CDR3 sequences, with 7.6% occurring once and the leading ten covering roughly an eighth. Source: PBMCs, taken at surgery. The receptors were gathered from a female donor with early-stage non-small cell lung cancer.

The chain couples TRBV2 to TRBJ2-7, with unresolved D. Per the germline V gene, CDR1 is SNHLY and CDR2 is FYNNEI. Trimming cost V 2 bases and J 3 bases, with 8 bases left between them. This CDR3 is 13 amino acids long. The CDR3 reads CASSELGLYEQYF. The CDR3 DNA reads as TGTGCCAGCAGTGAATTAGGTCTCTACGAGCAGTACTTC.

The genes are TRBV9 and TRBJ2-5; D ambiguous. V lost 5 bases and J 2 bases, leaving 13 bases between the germline ends. The CDR3 is made up of 14 amino acids. CDR1 and CDR2 from the germline V gene are SGDLS and YYNGEE. DNA for the CDR3: TGTGCCAGCAGTCGCGGAGCCCCTCAAGAGACCCAGTACTTC. Translating it yields CASSRGAPQETQYF.

The chain carries TRBV4-1 and TRBJ2-2; TRBD1 matches at 7 bases. The germline V gene has CDR1 MGHRA and CDR2 YSYEKL. CDR3 length: 15 residues. The J segment lost 0 bases and the V segment lost 4 bases, leaving 2 bases of the junction unmatched. This chain's CDR3 is CASSPQGANTGELFF. DNA for the CDR3: TGCGCCAGCAGCCCCCAGGGGGCGAACACCGGGGAGCTGTTTTTT.

The V gene is TRBV6-2 or TRBV6-3, the J gene TRBJ2-3, with 9 bases matching TRBD2. This CDR3 region has 16 residues. The trim removed 6 bases at V and 2 bases at J, leaving 9 bases unmatched. Looked up from germline, CDR1 is MNHEY and CDR2 is SVGEGT. CDR3 sequence: CASRNLAGKSTDTQYF. The CDR3 nucleotides read TGTGCCAGCAGAAACCTAGCGGGGAAATCCACAGATACGCAGTATTTT.

Ten or more counts support this clonotype. The chain is built from TRBV4-3 and TRBJ1-4; D might be TRBD1 (6 bases). Trimming pared 1 base from V and 9 bases from J, leaving 27 bases between. The CDR3 sequence is 19 residues long. The germline gives CDR1 LGHNA, CDR2 YSLEER. The CDR3 nucleotides read TGCGCCAGCAGCCAAGCTCAGTTCAGGGGTCCTCCCTCGGATCAAAAACTGTTTTTT. Residues: CASSQAQFRGPPSDQKLFF.

At least ten counts were recorded for this clonotype. The V call is TRBV7-9, the J call TRBJ2-6; D remains ambiguous. Germline lookup yields CDR1 SEHNR and CDR2 FQNEAQ (reference sequence). The CDR3 length is 13 residues. V gave up 3 bases and J gave up 4 bases, with 4 bases separating them. DNA for the CDR3: TGTGCCAGCAGCTTTTCCGGGGCCAACGTCCTGACTTTC. This gives the protein CASSFSGANVLTF.

In this sample, this clonotype turned up many times. V gene TRBV12-3 or TRBV12-4 combines with J gene TRBJ1-2; D unresolved. The CDR3 runs 14 residues. The germline V and J ends were trimmed by 5 bases and 3 bases, with 13 bases remaining between them. DNA of the CDR3: TGTGCCAGCAGTCGGGATTACGGGGACTATGGCTACACCTTC. Translation gives CASSRDYGDYGYTF.

The gene calls are TRBV20-1 and TRBJ2-5, with TRBD1 as a possible D gene (6 bases). V dropped 6 bases and J dropped 5 bases, with 19 bases sitting between them. In germline, CDR1 is DFQATT, CDR2 SNEGSKA (reference sequence). The CDR3 is 14 amino acids. CDR3 nucleotide sequence: TGCAGTGCACCGAGGCCCCCAGGGGTGGAGACCCAGTACTTC. Its translation: CSAPRPPGVETQYF.

The table lists this clonotype with many counts. This chain links TRBV24-1 with TRBJ1-5; tentative D call: TRBD1 (6 bases). CDR1 and CDR2 (germline): KGHDR, SFDVKD. The CDR3 loop spans 16 amino acids. Trimming took off 4 bases at V and 3 bases at J, with 15 bases between the two ends. This CDR3 reads CATSDGKTGYNQPQHF. CDR3 nucleotide sequence: TGTGCCACCAGTGACGGAAAGACAGGTTACAATCAGCCCCAGCATTTT.

The chain has TRBV9 and TRBJ2-1; TRBD2 might be the D (7 bases). The CDR3 is made up of 16 amino acids. The V end was cut by 0 bases, the J end by 2 bases, with 12 bases between. CDR1 and CDR2 from the germline V gene are SGDLS and YYNGEE. CDR3 nucleotides: TGTGCCAGCAGCGTAGCCGGGGGGACACCCTACAATGAGCAGTTCTTC. It codes for CASSVAGGTPYNEQFF.

This clonotype was detected many times. In nucleotides, the CDR3 is TGCGCCAGCAGCCTAGCGGGGGGGCCGACAGATACGCAGTATTTT. Amino acid sequence: CASSLAGGPTDTQYF. V is TRBV5-1 and J is TRBJ2-3; 12 positions agree with TRBD2. The CDR3 spans 15 residues. Per germline, CDR1 SGHRS and CDR2 YFSETQ. V was pared by 4 bases and J by 3 bases, with 3 bases of the junction left unmatched.

The sample holds many counts of this clonotype. The rearrangement joins TRBV6-2 or TRBV6-3 to TRBJ2-7; maybe TRBD2 (5 bases). The CDR3 has 13 residues. V was shortened by 10 bases and J by 1 base, with 14 bases between the two germline ends. Germline V gene sequence: CDR1 MNHEY, CDR2 SVGEGT. The CDR3 nucleotides are TGTGCCATCGAGGGAGTATCTTCCTACGAGCAGTACTTC. Its translation: CAIEGVSSYEQYF.

This clonotype was observed many times. V usage is TRBV19 and J usage is TRBJ2-7; 13 bases fit TRBD2. Trimming at V came to 4 bases and at J to 2 bases, leaving 14 bases not matched to a gene. The V gene's germline CDR1 is LNHDA and CDR2 SQIVND (reference sequence). CDR3 size: 19 residues. The DNA for the CDR3 is TGTGCCAGTAGTAGACCCTCGGACGGACTAGCGGGGGACCCCTACGAGCAGTACTTC. Its protein product is CASSRPSDGLAGDPYEQYF.

This clonotype has only a few counts. The chain has TRBV6-1 and TRBJ1-4; D remains unclear. The CDR3 has 18 amino acids. V dropped 5 bases and J dropped 0 bases, with 19 bases sitting between them. Looked up from germline, CDR1 is MNHNS and CDR2 is SASEGT. The CDR3 coding sequence is TGTGCCAGCAGTCAAACTGGACGGAACTACCCAACTAATGAAAAACTGTTTTTT. Amino acids: CASSQTGRNYPTNEKLFF.

The J gene is TRBJ2-1, the V gene TRBV4-1; 7 positions match TRBD1. The V gene end was trimmed by 5 bases and the J gene end by 6 bases; junction bases not matched to a gene: 7. The CDR3 contains 14 residues. Germline V gene lookup returns CDR1 MGHRA and CDR2 YSYEKL. Written as DNA, the CDR3 is TGCGCCAGCAGCAGAGGGGACAGCCCCAATGAGCAGTTCTTC. It translates to CASSRGDSPNEQFF.

The sample holds a few counts of this clonotype. The chain uses TRBV19 and TRBJ1-5, with D possibly being TRBD1 (6 bases). The CDR3 loop spans 20 amino acids. Germline CDR1 reads LNHDA; CDR2 reads SQIVND (reference sequence). The ends were cut back, 3 bases at V and 2 bases at J, with 26 bases in the middle. The CDR3 here is CASSMIPSDRSSVGNQPQHF. DNA for the CDR3: TGTGCCAGTAGTATGATCCCCTCGGACAGATCCTCAGTCGGCAATCAGCCCCAGCATTTT. Filled out from reference TRBV19 and TRBJ1-5, the complete variable domain reads DGGITQSPKYLFRKEGQNVTLSCEQNLNHDAMYWYRQDPGQGLRLIYYSQIVNDFQKGDIAEGYSVSREKKESFPLTVTSAQKNPTAFYLCASSMIPSDRSSVGNQPQHFGDGTRLSIL.

This CDR3 reads CASSLTGKTNEKLFF. The CDR3 DNA reads as TGTGCCAGCAGCTTGACGGGGAAAACTAATGAAAAACTGTTTTTT. The chain recombines TRBV7-8 with TRBJ1-4; D remains unclear. The germline CDR1 and CDR2 sequences are SGHVS and FQNEAQ. CDR3 length equals 15 residues. V gave up 3 bases and J gave up 1 base, with 9 bases separating them.

This clonotype was counted at least ten times. This rearrangement joins TRBV4-2 to TRBJ2-1; D perhaps matches TRBD2 (6 bases). This CDR3 is built from 16 residues. V was pared by 0 bases and J by 7 bases, with 16 bases between. Germline V gene data show CDR1 as LGHNA and CDR2 as YNFKEQ. The CDR3 DNA reads as TGTGCCAGCAGCCAAGACACCGGGGGTTGGGGAAATGAGCAGTTCTTC. This translates into CASSQDTGGWGNEQFF.

This clonotype was found many times. The J gene is TRBJ2-7, the V gene TRBV19; 8 bases map to TRBD2. Germline-derived CDR1 and CDR2 are LNHDA and SQIVND (reference sequence). Unmatched junction bases numbered 7, after V lost 4 bases and J lost 5 bases. The CDR3 length is 14 residues. The CDR3 DNA is TGTGCCAGTAGTACCGGGACTAGTCTCGACGAGCAGTACTTC. This translates into CASSTGTSLDEQYF.

The rearrangement joins TRBV6-6 to TRBJ1-3; D not certain. V was trimmed by 2 bases and J by 0 bases, leaving 8 bases between them. This CDR3 comprises 15 residues. Germline V gene sequence: CDR1 MNHNY, CDR2 SVGAGI (reference sequence). Here the CDR3 reads CASSYDPDSGNTIYF. The CDR3 region has the DNA TGTGCCAGCAGTTACGATCCGGACTCTGGAAACACCATATATTTT.

V and J are TRBV12-3 or TRBV12-4 and TRBJ2-7; possible D gene TRBD2, 5 bases. Trimming left V 5 bases short and J 0 bases short, with 11 bases between. There are 14 residues in the CDR3. This chain's CDR3 is CASSPLGSSYEQYF. Here the CDR3 DNA reads TGTGCCAGCAGTCCCCTGGGGAGCTCCTACGAGCAGTACTTC.

This chain joins TRBV27 and TRBJ1-1, with D unresolved. With 0 bases removed from V and 1 base from J, the gap between germline ends came to 6 bases. CDR1 is MNHEY and CDR2 is SMNVEV in the germline V gene (reference sequence). The CDR3 length is 14 residues. Here the CDR3 DNA reads TGTGCCAGCAGTTTATCCCCAGGGAACACTGAAGCTTTCTTT. Its translation: CASSLSPGNTEAFF.

This clonotype qualifies as medium-sized. The CDR3 reads CASSLVSPSYGYTF. In DNA, the CDR3 is TGTGCCAGCAGCTTAGTCAGCCCCTCCTATGGCTACACCTTC. The V and J genes are TRBV11-2 and TRBJ1-2; D call uncertain. The germline V gene encodes CDR1 SGHAT and CDR2 FQNNGV. CDR3 length: 14 residues. V was shortened by 1 base and J by 4 bases, with 10 bases between the two germline ends.

This chain links TRBV5-5 with TRBJ2-6; D gene uncertain. Per germline, CDR1 SGHKS and CDR2 YYEKEE (reference sequence). Trimming pared 3 bases from V and 4 bases from J, leaving 8 bases between. The CDR3 has 14 residues. CDR3 sequence: CASSSGSGANVLTF. The CDR3, as DNA: TGTGCCAGCAGCTCTGGATCCGGGGCCAACGTCCTGACTTTC.

This clonotype was counted a few times. The rearrangement joins TRBV7-2 to TRBJ2-3; 7 nucleotides align to TRBD2. V gave up 1 base and J gave up 1 base; unmatched junction bases: 5. The CDR3 runs to 16 residues. In germline, CDR1 is SGHTA, CDR2 FQGNSA. The CDR3 DNA is TGTGCCAGCAGCTTAGGCGGGGGTGATGGCACAGATACGCAGTATTTT. Translation: CASSLGGGDGTDTQYF. Full variable domain (outside the CDR3, taken from reference TRBV7-2 and TRBJ2-3): GAGVSQSPSNKVTEKGKDVELRCDPISGHTALYWYRQSLGQGLEFLIYFQGNSAPDKSGLPSDRFSAERTGGSVSTLTIQRTQQEDSAVYLCASSLGGGDGTDTQYFGPGTRLTVL.

This clonotype has a count of ten or more. Here the CDR3 reads CASSLRSQAVSFGVFSLHF. Here the CDR3 DNA reads TGTGCCAGCAGTTTACGATCTCAGGCAGTCTCATTCGGGGTATTCTCCCTCCACTTT. The V and J genes are TRBV27 and TRBJ1-6; D uncertain. The CDR3 totals 19 residues. With 2 bases removed from V and 14 bases from J, the gap between germline ends came to 31 bases. CDR1 MNHEY and CDR2 SMNVEV come from the germline V gene (reference sequence).